A single T cell receptor (beta chain) is shown here with its context. This specimen comes from a study of cytomegalovirus exposure and HLA in healthy donors. PCR amplification relied on 60 Vbeta primers (plus 13 Jbeta primers). Data came from immunoSEQ multiplex PCR; TCRdb stores just in-frame clones and leaves some out. The sample yields some 210,000 clones, about 80% seen once. V lost 9 bases to trimming and J lost 1 base; unmatched junction nucleotides: 5. The CDR3 runs to 16 residues. Germline V CDR1 and CDR2: LNHDA, SQIVND (reference sequence). Sequencing was carried out using PBMCs. V usage is TRBV19 and J usage is TRBJ2-2, with 13 bases aligning to TRBD2. The sequence came from a woman in her forties or fifties in good health and CMV-seropositive. The CDR3 nucleotides are TGTGCCAGCAGGGGACTAGCGGGACTGAACACCGGGGAGCTGTTTTTT. Protein: CASRGLAGLNTGELFF.